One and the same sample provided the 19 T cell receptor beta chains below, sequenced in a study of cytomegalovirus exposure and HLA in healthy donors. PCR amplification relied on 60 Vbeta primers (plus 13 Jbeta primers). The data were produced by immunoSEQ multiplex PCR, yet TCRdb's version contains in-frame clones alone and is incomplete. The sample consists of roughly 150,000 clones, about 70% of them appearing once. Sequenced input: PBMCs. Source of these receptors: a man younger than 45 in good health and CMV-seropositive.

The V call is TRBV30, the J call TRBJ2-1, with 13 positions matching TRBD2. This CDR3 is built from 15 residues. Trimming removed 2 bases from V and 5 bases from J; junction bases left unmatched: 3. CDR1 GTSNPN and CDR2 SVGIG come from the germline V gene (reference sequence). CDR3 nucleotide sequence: TGTGCCTGGAGTAGACTAGCGGGAGGCGACAATGAGCAGTTCTTC. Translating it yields CAWSRLAGGDNEQFF.

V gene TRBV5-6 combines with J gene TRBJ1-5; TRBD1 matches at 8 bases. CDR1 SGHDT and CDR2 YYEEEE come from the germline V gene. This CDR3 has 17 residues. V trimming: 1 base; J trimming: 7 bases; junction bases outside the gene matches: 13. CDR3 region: CASSLSVNPGGGQPQHF. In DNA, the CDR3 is TGTGCCAGCAGCTTGTCAGTCAACCCAGGGGGCGGCCAGCCCCAGCATTTT.

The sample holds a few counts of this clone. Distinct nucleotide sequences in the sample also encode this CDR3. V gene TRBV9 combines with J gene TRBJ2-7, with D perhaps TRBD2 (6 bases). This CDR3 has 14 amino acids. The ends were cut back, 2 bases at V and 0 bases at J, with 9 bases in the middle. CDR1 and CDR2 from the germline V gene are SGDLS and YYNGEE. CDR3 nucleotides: TGTGCCAGCAGCGTCGGAGGGGACTCCTACGAGCAGTACTTC. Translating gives CASSVGGDSYEQYF.

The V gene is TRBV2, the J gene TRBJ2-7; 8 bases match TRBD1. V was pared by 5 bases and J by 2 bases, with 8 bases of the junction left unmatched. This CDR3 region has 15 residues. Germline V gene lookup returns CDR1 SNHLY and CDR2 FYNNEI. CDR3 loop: CASSPRGTGTYEQYF. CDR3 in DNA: TGTGCCAGCAGTCCTCGCGGGACAGGCACCTACGAGCAGTACTTC.

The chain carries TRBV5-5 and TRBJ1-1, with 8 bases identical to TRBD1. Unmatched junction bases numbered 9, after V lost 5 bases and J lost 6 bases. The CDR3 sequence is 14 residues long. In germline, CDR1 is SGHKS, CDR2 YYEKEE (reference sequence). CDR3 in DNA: TGTGCCAGCAGAACCTCGACAGGGGTGGCTGAAGCTTTCTTT. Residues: CASRTSTGVAEAFF.

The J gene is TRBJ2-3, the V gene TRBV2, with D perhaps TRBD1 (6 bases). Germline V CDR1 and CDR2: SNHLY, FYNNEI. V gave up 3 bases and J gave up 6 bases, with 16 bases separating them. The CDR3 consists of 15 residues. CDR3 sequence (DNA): TGTGCCAGCAGTGATAACAGGGCGGGTGGGGATACGCAGTATTTT. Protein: CASSDNRAGGDTQYF.

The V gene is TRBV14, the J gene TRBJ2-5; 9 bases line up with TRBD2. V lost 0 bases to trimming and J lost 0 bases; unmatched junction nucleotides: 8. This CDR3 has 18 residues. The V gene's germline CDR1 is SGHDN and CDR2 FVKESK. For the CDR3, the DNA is TGTGCCAGCAGCCAAGACTCCCCTAGCGGGATGTACCAAGAGACCCAGTACTTC. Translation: CASSQDSPSGMYQETQYF.

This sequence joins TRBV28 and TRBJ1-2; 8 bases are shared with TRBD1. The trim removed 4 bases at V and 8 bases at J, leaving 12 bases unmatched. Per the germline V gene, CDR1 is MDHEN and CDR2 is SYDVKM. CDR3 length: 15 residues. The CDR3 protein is CASSSIPQGARGYTF. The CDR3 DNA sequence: TGTGCCAGCAGTTCCATTCCTCAGGGGGCGCGGGGCTACACCTTC.

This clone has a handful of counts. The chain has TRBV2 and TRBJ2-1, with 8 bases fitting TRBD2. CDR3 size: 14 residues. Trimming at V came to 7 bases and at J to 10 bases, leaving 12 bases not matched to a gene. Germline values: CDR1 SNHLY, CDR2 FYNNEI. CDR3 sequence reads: CASTLGSGAWEQFF. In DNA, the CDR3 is TGTGCCAGCACCCTTGGTAGCGGGGCGTGGGAGCAGTTCTTC.

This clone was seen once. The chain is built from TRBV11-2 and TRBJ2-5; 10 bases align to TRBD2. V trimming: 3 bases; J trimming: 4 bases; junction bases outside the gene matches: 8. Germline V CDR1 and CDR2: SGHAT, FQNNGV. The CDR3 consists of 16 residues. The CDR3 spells CASSFGVAGGRETQYF. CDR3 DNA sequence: TGTGCCAGCAGCTTCGGAGTAGCGGGAGGCCGAGAGACCCAGTACTTC.

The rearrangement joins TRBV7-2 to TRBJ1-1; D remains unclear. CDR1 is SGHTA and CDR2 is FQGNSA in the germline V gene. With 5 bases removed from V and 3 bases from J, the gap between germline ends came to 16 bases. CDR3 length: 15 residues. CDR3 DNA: TGTGCCAGCAGCCCACTCCCAGGCGCGTACACTGAAGCTTTCTTT. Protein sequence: CASSPLPGAYTEAFF.

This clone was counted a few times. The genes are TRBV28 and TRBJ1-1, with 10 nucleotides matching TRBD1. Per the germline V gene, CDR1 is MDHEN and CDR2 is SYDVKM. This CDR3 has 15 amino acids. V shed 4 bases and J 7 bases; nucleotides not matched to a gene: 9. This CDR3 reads CASSSFGTGVCEAFF. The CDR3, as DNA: TGTGCCAGCAGTTCATTCGGGACAGGGGTTTGTGAAGCTTTCTTT.

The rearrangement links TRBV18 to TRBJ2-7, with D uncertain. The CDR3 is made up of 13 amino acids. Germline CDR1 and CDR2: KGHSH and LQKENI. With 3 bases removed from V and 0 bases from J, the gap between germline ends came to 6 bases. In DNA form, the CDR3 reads TGTGCCAGCTCACCGACGGGCTCCTACGAGCAGTACTTC. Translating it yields CASSPTGSYEQYF.

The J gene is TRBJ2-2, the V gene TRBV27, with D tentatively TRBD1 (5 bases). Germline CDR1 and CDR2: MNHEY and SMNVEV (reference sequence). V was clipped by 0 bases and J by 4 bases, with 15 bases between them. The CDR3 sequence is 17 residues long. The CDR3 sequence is CASSLSPIPGSTGELFF. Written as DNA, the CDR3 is TGTGCCAGCAGTTTATCTCCTATTCCAGGGTCCACCGGGGAGCTGTTTTTT.

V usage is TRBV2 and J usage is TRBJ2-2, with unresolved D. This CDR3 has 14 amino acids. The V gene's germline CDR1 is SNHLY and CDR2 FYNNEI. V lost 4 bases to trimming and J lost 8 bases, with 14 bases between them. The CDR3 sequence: CASSASSQWGELFF. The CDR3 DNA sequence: TGTGCCAGCAGTGCTAGTAGTCAGTGGGGGGAGCTGTTTTTT.

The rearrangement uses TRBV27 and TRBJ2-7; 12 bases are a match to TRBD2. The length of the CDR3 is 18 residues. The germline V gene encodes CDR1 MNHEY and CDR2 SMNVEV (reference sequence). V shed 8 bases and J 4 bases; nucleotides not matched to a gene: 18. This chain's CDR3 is CASRNRTSGMRRRYEQYF. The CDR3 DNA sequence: TGTGCCAGCCGGAATCGGACTAGCGGGATGCGAAGACGGTACGAGCAGTACTTC.

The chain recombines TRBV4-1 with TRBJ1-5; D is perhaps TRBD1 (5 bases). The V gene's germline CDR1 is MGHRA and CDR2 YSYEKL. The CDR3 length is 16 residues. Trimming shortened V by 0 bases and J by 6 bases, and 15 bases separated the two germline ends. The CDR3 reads CASSQDFGGWVQPQHF. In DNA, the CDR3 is TGCGCCAGCAGCCAAGATTTCGGGGGGTGGGTTCAGCCCCAGCATTTT.

CDR3 DNA: TGTGCCAGTTCGAGAGAGGGTAGGACCTACGAGCAGTACTTC. Translated: CASSREGRTYEQYF. The J gene is TRBJ2-7, the V gene TRBV6-5; a possible D gene is TRBD2 (5 bases). V was trimmed by 9 bases and J by 2 bases, leaving 17 bases between them. The CDR3 spans 14 residues. CDR1 and CDR2 (germline): MNHEY, SVGAGI.

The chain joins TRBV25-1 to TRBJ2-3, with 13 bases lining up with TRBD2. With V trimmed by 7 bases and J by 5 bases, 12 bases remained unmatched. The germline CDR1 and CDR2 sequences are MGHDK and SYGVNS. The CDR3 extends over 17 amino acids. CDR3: CASTPRTSGSSGDTQYF. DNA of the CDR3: TGTGCCAGCACGCCGCGGACTAGCGGGAGTTCAGGAGATACGCAGTATTTT. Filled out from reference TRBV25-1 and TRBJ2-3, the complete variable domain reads EADIYQTPRYLVIGTGKKITLECSQTMGHDKMYWYQQDPGMELHLIHYSYGVNSTEKGDLSSESTVSRIRTEHFPLTLESARPSHTSQYLCASTPRTSGSSGDTQYFGPGTRLTVL.